The 28 T cell receptor beta chains in this list originate from one sample, sequenced in a study of blood T cells in healthy people across ages. With a J-beta primer mix and a sample-barcoded 5' primer, a second PCR ran 7 to 11 cycles. MiXCR, applied by TCRdb to the 5' RACE reads, yields one record per CDR3 protein. The top ten hold around 4% of the sample, which has about 1.5 million distinct CDR3 sequences, roughly 43% seen once. The specimen was blood. These receptors all stem from a woman aged 18 to 35 in good health.

The genes are TRBV6-6 and TRBJ2-1; TRBD2 aligns across 8 bases. V lost 6 bases and J lost 9; bases outside the gene matches: 13. Looked up from germline, CDR1 is MNHNY and CDR2 is SVGAGI (reference sequence). This CDR3 spans 15 amino acids. The CDR3 DNA sequence: TGTGCCAGCAGGAAAGCCAGCGGGAGCCAGAGTGAGCAGTTCTTC. It codes for CASRKASGSQSEQFF.

This clonotype was recorded a few times. J is TRBJ2-3 and V is TRBV5-1, with D possibly being TRBD1 or TRBD2 (5 bases each). Germline V lookup: CDR1 SGHRS, CDR2 YFSETQ. V was trimmed by 4 bases and J by 4 bases, leaving 28 bases between them. The CDR3 has 19 residues. DNA for the CDR3: TGCGCCAGCAGCAACGCAAGGGACGGAGAAAGGGTTGGGGCAGATACGCAGTATTTT. Residues: CASSNARDGERVGADTQYF. The entire variable domain, with the rest obtained from reference TRBV5-1 and TRBJ2-3, is as follows: KAGVTQTPRYLIKTRGQQVTLSCSPISGHRSVSWYQQTPGQGLQFLFEYFSETQRNKGNFPGRFSGRQFSNSRSEMNVSTLELGDSALYLCASSNARDGERVGADTQYFGPGTRLTVL.

The chain employs TRBV7-2 and TRBJ1-4; D ambiguous. The V gene lost 7 bases and the J gene lost 4 bases, with 7 bases spanning the gap. Per the germline V gene, CDR1 is SGHTA and CDR2 is FQGNSA. The CDR3 totals 12 residues. CDR3 coding DNA: TGTGCCAGCACCCGAATTAATGAAAAACTGTTTTTT. Protein: CASTRINEKLFF.

V and J are TRBV29-1 and TRBJ2-5; no clear D. Trimming pared 5 bases from V and 4 bases from J, leaving 14 bases between. The CDR3 contains 13 residues. CDR1 and CDR2 from the germline V gene are SQVTM and ANQGSEA. The DNA of the CDR3 is TGCAGCGTTCGGAGCCACCCCGGAGAGACCCAGTACTTC. It codes for CSVRSHPGETQYF.

Here the CDR3 reads CASSLMANPNTEAFF. The CDR3 nucleotides are TGTGCCAGCAGCTTAATGGCAAACCCGAACACTGAAGCTTTCTTT. V usage is TRBV7-8 and J usage is TRBJ1-1; D gene unclear. Germline V gives CDR1 SGHVS, CDR2 FQNEAQ. The CDR3 runs to 15 residues. Between the trimmed V and J ends, which lost 2 bases and 1 base, there was a span of 11 bases.

The chain couples TRBV6-1 to TRBJ1-1; TRBD1 is a possible D gene (5 bases). The germline V and J ends were trimmed by 4 bases and 6 bases, with 15 bases remaining between them. The germline V gene has CDR1 MNHNS and CDR2 SASEGT. The CDR3 length is 14 residues. The DNA of the CDR3 is TGTGCCAGCAGTGTATTTCAGGGAAGCGCTGAAGCTTTCTTT. Translating gives CASSVFQGSAEAFF.

J is TRBJ1-2 and V is TRBV2; D is undetermined. The CDR3 runs to 13 residues. The V end lost 2 bases, the J end lost 5 bases, and 9 bases lay between the germline ends. Germline V CDR1 and CDR2: SNHLY, FYNNEI. Here the CDR3 reads CASSEIAGYGYTF. CDR3 in DNA: TGTGCCAGCAGTGAAATTGCCGGGTATGGCTACACCTTC.

V usage is TRBV30 and J usage is TRBJ1-1; D is ambiguous. The CDR3 length is 12 residues. CDR1 GTSNPN and CDR2 SVGIG come from the germline V gene (reference sequence). V was clipped by 1 base and J by 1 base, with 4 bases between them. CDR3 coding DNA: TGTGCCTGGAGTGGGGGGAACACTGAAGCTTTCTTT. Its translation: CAWSGGNTEAFF.

The rearrangement uses TRBV7-3 and TRBJ2-1; D not certain. There are 16 residues in the CDR3. The germline CDR1 and CDR2 sequences are SGHTA and FQGTGA. V was shortened by 0 bases and J by 1 base, with 10 bases between the two germline ends. The CDR3 spells CASSLTAASSYNEQFF. In DNA, the CDR3 is TGTGCCAGCAGCTTAACGGCGGCGTCGTCCTACAATGAGCAGTTCTTC.

The rearrangement uses TRBV13 and TRBJ2-1; 8 bases fit TRBD2. V dropped 8 bases and J dropped 6; count of bases not matched to a gene: 6. The V gene's germline CDR1 is PRHDT and CDR2 FYEKMQ (reference sequence). The CDR3 spans 13 residues. CDR3 in DNA: TGTGCCAGCTATAGGACTAGCCGCAATGAGCAGTTCTTC. Translation: CASYRTSRNEQFF.

The genes are TRBV5-1 and TRBJ2-1; 12 bases match TRBD2. Germline trimming cut 5 bases from V and 6 bases from J; bases unmatched to any gene: 15. The CDR3 extends over 18 amino acids. Germline lookup yields CDR1 SGHRS and CDR2 YFSETQ. The CDR3 protein is CASSSLAAGLAGLNEQFF. Here the CDR3 DNA reads TGCGCCAGCAGTTCTCTCGCCGCGGGACTAGCGGGCCTCAATGAGCAGTTCTTC.

This chain uses TRBV7-9 with TRBJ2-1; the match to TRBD2 covers 11 bases. Germline CDR1 and CDR2: SEHNR and FQNEAQ (reference sequence). The V and J ends lost 7 bases and 4 bases, in that order; junction bases with no gene match: 3. CDR3 length: 14 amino acids. CDR3 residues: CASTGLADYNEQFF. The CDR3 DNA reads as TGTGCCAGCACGGGACTAGCGGATTACAATGAGCAGTTCTTC.

On this clonotype: The germline gene is not matched at one end of the junction; a read error may be the cause. This chain uses TRBV20-1 with TRBJ2-3, with 7 bases aligning to TRBD2. Germline lookup yields CDR1 DFQATT and CDR2 SNEGSKA (reference sequence). This CDR3 contains 15 residues. The CDR3 DNA sequence: TGCAGTGCTGGAGATGGCGGGAGCGTCACAGATACGCAGTATTTT. Translation gives CSAGDGGSVTDTQYF.

This clonotype was seen more than once but under ten times. This chain joins TRBV6-7 and TRBJ2-1, with a weak D call TRBD2 (6 bases). TRBV6-7 carries the ORF label, with uncertain function. The CDR3 totals 15 residues. V was shortened by 6 bases and J by 6 bases, with 18 bases between the two germline ends. CDR3 coding DNA: TGTGCCAGCAGCATCCTCGGGGACTCCCTCAATGAGCAGTTCTTC. It encodes CASSILGDSLNEQFF.

The chain uses TRBV6-2 or TRBV6-3 and TRBJ2-4; D is uncertain. CDR3 length: 14 residues. Trimming cost V 6 bases and J 1 base, with 10 bases left between them. Germline V gene data show CDR1 as MNHEY and CDR2 as SVGEGT. CDR3 in amino acids: CASRAEAAKNIQYF. DNA of the CDR3: TGTGCCAGCAGAGCCGAAGCGGCCAAAAACATTCAGTACTTC.

This sequence joins TRBV18 and TRBJ1-2; D possibly corresponds to TRBD1 (5 bases). Germline CDR1 KGHSH, CDR2 LQKENI. The CDR3 totals 13 residues. The V gene lost 0 bases and the J gene lost 8 bases, with 10 bases spanning the gap. CDR3 in DNA: TGTGCCAGCTCACCACCGGGACGTTTCGGCTACACCTTC. Translating it yields CASSPPGRFGYTF.

This clonotype was counted a few times. The chain couples TRBV5-1 to TRBJ1-6; TRBD1 agrees at 7 bases. The CDR3 runs 16 residues. J gave up 5 bases and V 3 bases, and 8 bases lay outside the gene matches. From germline, CDR1 is SGHRS and CDR2 YFSETQ. DNA of the CDR3: TGCGCCAGCAGCTCACTCGGGACAGAACATAATTCACCCCTCCACTTT. Translated, it gives CASSSLGTEHNSPLHF.

The count of this clonotype is one. The chain employs TRBV4-3 and TRBJ2-5, with 14 bases identical to TRBD2. Trimming removed 2 bases from V and 11 bases from J; junction bases left unmatched: 16. The CDR3 spans 18 residues. Germline V gives CDR1 LGHNA, CDR2 YSLEER. CDR3 loop: CASSQLTSGRDLGNEQYF. Written as DNA, the CDR3 is TGCGCCAGCAGCCAACTGACTAGCGGGAGGGATCTGGGGAATGAGCAGTACTTC.

This chain connects TRBV12-3 or TRBV12-4 to TRBJ1-4, with D possibly being TRBD1 (6 bases). The CDR3 has 14 residues. The V end lost 7 bases, the J end lost 10 bases, and 19 bases lay between the germline ends. The CDR3 region has the DNA TGTGCCAGCACCCCGACAGGAACCCCTCGAAAACTGTTTTTT. Its protein is CASTPTGTPRKLFF.

This chain links TRBV14 with TRBJ2-3; D not certain. V dropped 4 bases and J dropped 3 bases, with 17 bases sitting between them. The CDR3 has 16 residues. Germline values: CDR1 SGHDN, CDR2 FVKESK. Written as DNA, the CDR3 is TGTGCCAGCAGCCCTCTAGGAGCGCGGATGACAGATACGCAGTATTTT. It encodes CASSPLGARMTDTQYF.

V and J are TRBV4-3 and TRBJ2-7, with unresolved D. The J call may be faulty, since TRBJ2-5 better matches the DNA end. CDR3 length equals 15 residues. Germline V gene lookup returns CDR1 LGHNA and CDR2 YSLEER. CDR3 DNA: TGCGCCAGCAGCCAAGGAATTCAGGCGGCAGAGACCCAGTACTTC. Translation gives CASSQGIQAAETQYF.

The chain has TRBV20-1 and TRBJ2-7; 10 bases agree with TRBD1. The germline V gene encodes CDR1 DFQATT and CDR2 SNEGSKA (reference sequence). This CDR3 has 16 amino acids. The V gene end was trimmed by 5 bases and the J gene end by 4 bases; junction bases not matched to a gene: 14. The DNA for the CDR3 is TGCAGTGCTTACCAGGCCCTTGGACAGGGGGATTACGAGCAGTACTTC. It encodes CSAYQALGQGDYEQYF.

The rearrangement uses TRBV20-1 and TRBJ2-4; TRBD2 aligns across 8 bases. The V and J ends lost 5 bases and 0 bases, in that order; junction bases with no gene match: 6. The CDR3 contains 15 residues. Germline loops: CDR1 DFQATT, CDR2 SNEGSKA (reference sequence). The CDR3 nucleotides are TGCAGTGCTCCAACGGGGGGGTTAGCCAAAAACATTCAGTACTTC. This sequence encodes CSAPTGGLAKNIQYF.

In this sample, this clonotype turned up a few times. The chain is built from TRBV29-1 and TRBJ1-1; no reliable D call. V was pared by 3 bases and J by 7 bases, with 9 bases between. CDR1 SQVTM and CDR2 ANQGSEA come from the germline V gene. The CDR3 has 11 residues. CDR3 DNA sequence: TGCAGCGTTGATACCATCTATGAAGCTTTCTTT. Residues: CSVDTIYEAFF.

V usage is TRBV20-1 and J usage is TRBJ2-1; 13 bases line up with TRBD2. CDR3 length: 16 amino acids. Germline CDR1 reads DFQATT; CDR2 reads SNEGSKA (reference sequence). Trimming at V came to 6 bases and at J to 3 bases, leaving 8 bases not matched to a gene. CDR3 sequence reads: CSAPDRTSGSYNEQFF. CDR3 coding DNA: TGCAGTGCCCCGGATAGGACTAGCGGGAGCTACAATGAGCAGTTCTTC.

This clonotype has just a few counts. J is TRBJ1-2 and V is TRBV27, with D perhaps TRBD1 (5 bases). Germline CDR1 reads MNHEY; CDR2 reads SMNVEV (reference sequence). This CDR3 has 14 amino acids. The ends were cut back, 6 bases at V and 5 bases at J, with 16 bases in the middle. This CDR3 reads CASRMTVRGYGYTF. Here the CDR3 DNA reads TGTGCCAGCAGAATGACGGTCCGGGGGTATGGCTACACCTTC.

The J gene is TRBJ2-5, the V gene TRBV27, with TRBD1 as a possible D gene (5 bases). The length of the CDR3 is 15 residues. V lost 2 bases to trimming and J lost 11 bases, with 21 bases between them. CDR1 and CDR2 (germline): MNHEY, SMNVEV (reference sequence). The CDR3 reads CASSLAGYPYNEQYF. CDR3 sequence (DNA): TGTGCCAGCAGTTTAGCAGGGTACCCCTACAATGAGCAGTACTTC.

The rearrangement links TRBV29-1 to TRBJ2-5; 7 bases map to TRBD2. Germline-derived CDR1 and CDR2 are SQVTM and ANQGSEA. V lost 2 bases to trimming and J lost 11 bases; unmatched junction nucleotides: 8. The CDR3 length is 12 residues. The CDR3, as DNA: TGCAGCGTTGAACGGGAGGTCCGCGGGCAGTACTTC. Translated, it gives CSVEREVRGQYF.